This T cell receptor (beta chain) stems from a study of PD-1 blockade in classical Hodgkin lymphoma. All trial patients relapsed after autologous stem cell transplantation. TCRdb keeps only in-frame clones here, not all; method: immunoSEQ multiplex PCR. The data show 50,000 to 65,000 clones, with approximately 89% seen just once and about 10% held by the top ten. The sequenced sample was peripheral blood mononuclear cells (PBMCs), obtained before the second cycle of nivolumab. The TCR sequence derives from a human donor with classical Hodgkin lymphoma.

The DNA of the CDR3 is TGTGCCAGCAGCGACACAGGGGGCGCGGAGACCCAGTACTTC. Translating gives CASSDTGGAETQYF. The chain has TRBV7-9 and TRBJ2-5; 9 bases are a match to TRBD1. CDR3 length: 14 amino acids. V was pared by 5 bases and J by 5 bases, with 6 bases of the junction left unmatched. CDR1 and CDR2 (germline): SEHNR, FQNEAQ (reference sequence).